Listed here are 20 T cell receptor beta chains from one sample, sequenced in a study of blood T cells in healthy people across ages. A sample-barcoded 5' primer and a J-beta primer mix were used in a second PCR of about 7 to 12 cycles. TCRdb itself ran the 5' RACE reads through MiXCR, one entry per CDR3 protein. The data contain hundreds of thousands of distinct CDR3 sequences, around 32% of them singletons. What was sequenced was blood. Receptor source: a woman older than 75 in good health.

This clonotype has ten or more counts. The chain carries TRBV6-6 and TRBJ2-7; D gene ambiguous. CDR1 is MNHNY and CDR2 is SVGAGI in the germline V gene (reference sequence). This CDR3 is 15 amino acids long. V gave up 0 bases and J gave up 0 bases, with 9 bases separating them. The DNA for the CDR3 is TGTGCCAGCAGTTACTCGGCCGCCCGCTCCTACGAGCAGTACTTC. Protein: CASSYSAARSYEQYF.

This clonotype was observed many times. The V and J genes are TRBV7-9 and TRBJ2-3, with TRBD1 as a possible D gene (5 bases). Germline CDR1 reads SEHNR; CDR2 reads FQNEAQ (reference sequence). Trimming took off 5 bases at V and 4 bases at J, with 7 bases between the two ends. The CDR3 sequence is 12 residues long. In nucleotides, the CDR3 is TGTGCCAGCAGCCAGGGTGCAGATACGCAGTATTTT. Protein product: CASSQGADTQYF.

There are a few counts of this clonotype. The gene calls are TRBV20-1 and TRBJ1-5; possibly TRBD1 for D (6 bases). The V gene's germline CDR1 is DFQATT and CDR2 SNEGSKA (reference sequence). The CDR3 length is 14 residues. V lost 4 bases to trimming and J lost 8 bases, with 18 bases between them. CDR3 bases: TGCAGTGCTAAACCCGGGGGGGGCCCCGAGCCCCAGCATTTT. Its translation is CSAKPGGGPEPQHF.

The V and J genes are TRBV4-3 and TRBJ2-1; 7 positions match TRBD2. The CDR3 is made up of 14 amino acids. In germline, CDR1 is LGHNA, CDR2 YSLEER. V dropped 2 bases and J dropped 10; count of bases not matched to a gene: 8. DNA for the CDR3: TGCGCCAGCAGCCAACCCGGGACTACACAGGAGCAGTTCTTC. Its translation: CASSQPGTTQEQFF.

This clonotype was observed many times. The V call is TRBV7-2, the J call TRBJ2-3, with 8 bases fitting TRBD2. Trimming took 3 bases from V and 0 from J; bases not matched to a gene: 5. The CDR3 covers 16 residues. Per germline, CDR1 SGHTA and CDR2 FQGNSA. CDR3 DNA sequence: TGTGCCAGCAGCTTGGTCGGGGGGGGCAGCACAGATACGCAGTATTTT. This encodes CASSLVGGGSTDTQYF.

This clonotype was observed a handful of times. Since a much larger clone is just one base distant, this may be a read error. The V and J genes are TRBV7-9 and TRBJ2-3; perhaps TRBD2 as D (6 bases). CDR1 is SEHNR and CDR2 is FQNEAQ in the germline V gene (reference sequence). The V gene lost 4 bases and the J gene lost 3 bases, with 14 bases spanning the gap. The CDR3 loop spans 15 amino acids. CDR3 amino acids: CASSSMGLKTDTQYF. The CDR3 bases are TGTGCCAGCAGCTCAATGGGACTCAAGACAGATACGCAGTATTTT.

This clonotype has at least ten counts. This rearrangement joins TRBV7-2 to TRBJ1-5; a possible D gene is TRBD1 (6 bases). Deletions cut 5 bases from V and 7 bases from J, with 18 bases between. CDR3 size: 15 residues. Germline lookup yields CDR1 SGHTA and CDR2 FQGNSA. The CDR3 spells CASSPQEGERQPQHF. Here the CDR3 DNA reads TGTGCCAGCAGCCCCCAAGAGGGGGAGCGGCAGCCCCAGCATTTT.

The J gene is TRBJ2-7, the V gene TRBV12-3 or TRBV12-4; maybe TRBD2 (6 bases). The CDR3 sequence is 13 residues long. V lost 4 bases to trimming and J lost 5 bases, with 12 bases between them. CDR3 bases: TGTGCCAGCAGTTCCCCACCGGGGGACGAGCAGTACTTC. Translating gives CASSSPPGDEQYF.

The sample holds many counts of this clonotype. The chain's CDR3 is CASSRTPSLDEQYF. The CDR3 bases are TGTGCCAGCAGCCGAACCCCTAGTTTAGACGAGCAGTACTTC. The chain has TRBV7-9 and TRBJ2-7, with D unresolved. V gave up 5 bases and J gave up 5 bases, with 16 bases separating them. CDR1 is SEHNR and CDR2 is FQNEAQ in the germline V gene (reference sequence). The CDR3 is 14 amino acids. The variable domain in full, completed from reference TRBV7-9 and TRBJ2-7, reads DTGVSQNPRHKITKRGQNVTFRCDPISEHNRLYWYRQTLGQGPEFLTYFQNEAQLEKSRLLSDRFSAERPKGSFSTLEIQRTEQGDSAMYLCASSRTPSLDEQYFGPGTRLTVT.

For this clonotype: Germline is not matched at one junction end, which may reflect a read error. The chain recombines TRBV5-3 with TRBJ2-2; 9 nucleotides match TRBD1. TRBV5-3 is an open reading frame, and its role is uncertain. The CDR3 is 16 amino acids. The CDR3 DNA is TGTGCCAGCAGCTGGGGACAGGGCGTCGACACCGGGGAGCGGTTTTTT. This translates into CASSWGQGVDTGERFF.

This clonotype was recorded at least ten times. This sequence joins TRBV20-1 and TRBJ2-5; 10 nucleotides line up with TRBD2. Germline V lookup: CDR1 DFQATT, CDR2 SNEGSKA (reference sequence). This CDR3 is built from 14 residues. V trimming: 3 bases; J trimming: 2 bases; junction bases outside the gene matches: 3. CDR3 loop: CSASTSGVQETQYF. DNA of the CDR3: TGCAGTGCTAGCACTAGCGGGGTACAAGAGACCCAGTACTTC.

This clonotype was observed once. This chain connects TRBV12-5 to TRBJ2-7; 8 bases fit TRBD2. With V trimmed by 4 bases and J by 6 bases, 8 bases remained unmatched. The CDR3 consists of 14 residues. From germline, CDR1 is LGHNT and CDR2 FRNRAP. The CDR3 nucleotides read TGTGCTAGTGGTTGGGGGGGACTAGTTCCCGAGCAGTACTTC. Translated, it gives CASGWGGLVPEQYF.

This clonotype showed up many times. V and J are TRBV20-1 and TRBJ2-3; D is unclear. Trimming left V 0 bases short and J 2 bases short, with 12 bases between. The CDR3 runs 15 residues. Germline V CDR1 and CDR2: DFQATT, SNEGSKA (reference sequence). The CDR3 sequence is CSARDLVGYTDTQYF. In nucleotides, the CDR3 is TGCAGTGCTAGAGATCTTGTGGGGTACACAGATACGCAGTATTTT.

V and J are TRBV28 and TRBJ1-5; weak D call: TRBD1 (5 bases). The CDR3 is 14 residues long. The germline V gene encodes CDR1 MDHEN and CDR2 SYDVKM. The germline V and J ends were trimmed by 8 bases and 9 bases, with 20 bases remaining between them. CDR3 region: CASSLSGTEGPQHF. CDR3 bases: TGTGCCAGCTCACTATCCGGGACCGAGGGGCCCCAGCATTTT.

The chain links TRBV12-3 or TRBV12-4 to TRBJ2-3; D might be TRBD1 or TRBD2, each matching 5 bases. V was trimmed by 3 bases and J by 4 bases, leaving 14 bases between them. The CDR3 is 15 amino acids. CDR3 region: CASSLGELGADTQYF. CDR3 bases: TGTGCCAGCAGTTTGGGGGAATTGGGCGCAGATACGCAGTATTTT.

The table lists this clonotype with a few counts. The chain carries TRBV3-1 and TRBJ1-1; D gene uncertain. The germline V gene encodes CDR1 LGHDT and CDR2 YNNKEL (reference sequence). Trimming pared 2 bases from V and 1 base from J, leaving 8 bases between. There are 14 residues in the CDR3. The CDR3 coding sequence is TGTGCCAGCAGCCAAACGGATAGGAACACTGAAGCTTTCTTT. As protein: CASSQTDRNTEAFF.

The V call is TRBV20-1, the J call TRBJ2-1; 9 positions agree with TRBD2. The CDR3 covers 14 residues. The germline V gene encodes CDR1 DFQATT and CDR2 SNEGSKA (reference sequence). After removal of 4 bases from V and 7 bases from J, the junction contained 8 bases not matched to a gene. CDR3 sequence: CSAMRGGEANEQFF. The CDR3 bases are TGCAGTGCTATGCGGGGGGGCGAAGCAAATGAGCAGTTCTTC.

The rearrangement joins TRBV30 to TRBJ2-3, with D maybe TRBD2 (5 bases). The CDR3 sequence is 11 residues long. Trimming took 5 bases from V and 8 from J, leaving 11 bases between them. Germline values: CDR1 GTSNPN, CDR2 SVGIG (reference sequence). For the CDR3, the DNA is TGTGCCTGGGGACTCGGAGGTACGCAGTATTTT. This translates into CAWGLGGTQYF.

The rearrangement joins TRBV6-5 to TRBJ2-3; maybe TRBD1 (5 bases). V was clipped by 2 bases and J by 1 base, with 19 bases between them. CDR1 is MNHEY and CDR2 is SVGAGI in the germline V gene. CDR3 length: 18 residues. The CDR3 region is CASSYGMDNSWGTDTQYF. The DNA for the CDR3 is TGTGCCAGCAGTTACGGAATGGACAATTCCTGGGGCACAGATACGCAGTATTTT.

This clonotype was recorded at least ten times. The genes are TRBV7-2 and TRBJ2-3, with 13 bases aligning to TRBD2. Germline V gene lookup returns CDR1 SGHTA and CDR2 FQGNSA. V trimming: 5 bases; J trimming: 2 bases; junction bases outside the gene matches: 10. The CDR3 totals 18 residues. CDR3 loop: CASSLTSGGAGFTDTQYF. The CDR3 DNA is TGTGCCAGCAGCCTCACTAGCGGGGGGGCTGGGTTCACAGATACGCAGTATTTT.